The 7 T cell receptor beta chains below come from one sample, sequenced in a study of blood T cell repertoires in COVID-19. Here immunoSEQ multiplex PCR was the method, and the copy in TCRdb shows in-frame clones only, minus some. This table holds more than 150,000 clones, about three quarters found once. Sequences were obtained from peripheral blood. The receptors here all came from a woman aged 70-85 years with acute or convalescent COVID-19.

The chain is built from TRBV24-1 and TRBJ2-1; weak D call: TRBD2 (6 bases). The length of the CDR3 is 14 residues. Trimming pared 8 bases from V and 9 bases from J, leaving 19 bases between. Germline CDR1 KGHDR, CDR2 SFDVKD. The CDR3 is CATTSRENVGEQFF. The DNA for the CDR3 is TGTGCCACCACCTCACGGGAGAATGTAGGTGAGCAGTTCTTC.

V usage is TRBV3-1 (or the pseudogene TRBV3-2) and J usage is TRBJ2-2; D is unresolved. The CDR3 is 13 amino acids. Trimming took 2 bases from V and 6 from J, leaving 7 bases between them. CDR1 and CDR2 (germline): LGHDT, YNNKEL (reference sequence). The CDR3 sequence: CASSQTTPGELFF. In nucleotides, the CDR3 is TGTGCCAGCAGCCAAACTACCCCCGGGGAGCTGTTTTTT.

The J gene is TRBJ2-7, the V gene TRBV6-6; the D gene is possibly TRBD2 (6 bases). Germline-derived CDR1 and CDR2 are MNHNY and SVGAGI (reference sequence). CDR3 length equals 11 residues. Trimming left V 8 bases short and J 4 bases short, with 9 bases between. The CDR3 nucleotides are TGTGCCAGCCAGGGACTTTACGAGCAGTACTTC. Translation: CASQGLYEQYF.

The CDR3 DNA reads as TGTGCCAGCAGTCCCCGACAGGGGACTGAAGCTTTCTTT. Protein sequence: CASSPRQGTEAFF. The chain recombines TRBV6-6 with TRBJ1-1; 8 nucleotides match TRBD1. Germline assignment: CDR1 MNHNY and CDR2 SVGAGI (reference sequence). This CDR3 has 13 residues. The V and J ends lost 5 bases and 5 bases, in that order; junction bases with no gene match: 4.

The rearrangement joins TRBV11-2 to TRBJ2-2; D unclear. Germline V gene data show CDR1 as SGHAT and CDR2 as FQNNGV. Trimming removed 4 bases from V and 6 bases from J, with 12 bases in between. The CDR3 length is 14 residues. DNA of the CDR3: TGTGCCAGCAGCTCCTCGCGCCGCCCCGGGGAGCTGTTTTTT. Its protein is CASSSSRRPGELFF.

The V and J genes are TRBV24-1 and TRBJ1-2; 7 positions match TRBD1. Germline V gives CDR1 KGHDR, CDR2 SFDVKD. CDR3 length: 14 amino acids. After removal of 6 bases from V and 6 bases from J, the junction contained 9 bases not matched to a gene. The CDR3 bases are TGTGCCACCAGTACAGGGGCTTCTGAGGATGGCTACACCTTC. Protein sequence: CATSTGASEDGYTF.

CDR3 in amino acids: CASSLGLLSYNEQFF. CDR3 DNA sequence: TGTGCCAGCAGCTTGGGACTGCTCTCCTACAATGAGCAGTTCTTC. The chain uses TRBV5-6 and TRBJ2-1; no firm D call. The CDR3 is 15 amino acids. CDR1 SGHDT and CDR2 YYEEEE come from the germline V gene. Deletions cut 0 bases from V and 0 bases from J, with 7 bases between. Full variable domain (rest looked up from reference TRBV5-6 and TRBJ2-1): DAGVTQSPTHLIKTRGQQVTLRCSPKSGHDTVSWYQQALGQGPQFIFQYYEEEERQRGNFPDRFSGHQFPNYSSELNVNALLLGDSALYLCASSLGLLSYNEQFFGPGTRLTVL.